This T cell receptor beta chain emerged from a study of Graves' ophthalmopathy and Graves' hyperthyroidism. V was cut by 6 bases and J by 4 bases, with 15 bases left in between. Per the germline V gene, CDR1 is MDHEN and CDR2 is SYDVKM. This CDR3 region has 14 residues. Ophthalmopathy not arising within 18 months of follow-up defined hyperthyroidism as stable. The TCR beta CDR3 regions underwent amplification from RNA transcripts. An initial RT-PCR round employing HTBI primers preceded a second-round multiplex PCR. TCRdb redid the calling of the multiplex PCR reads with MiXCR, one entry per CDR3 protein. The repertoire holds more than 300,000 distinct CDR3 sequences, with 17% as singletons.

This clonotype was obtained from an adult woman with stable Graves' hyperthyroidism. V and J are TRBV28 and TRBJ2-5; no firm D call. The sequencing input was peripheral blood. CDR3 loop: CASRRPRRGETQYF. Written as DNA, the CDR3 is TGTGCCAGCAGAAGACCAAGAAGAGGAGAGACCCAGTACTTC.